The entry below gives a single TCR beta chain sequence along with its context. The antigen is undetermined. A read error may produce the germline difference seen at one junction end. This record comes from a study of identical twins. MiXCR was run by TCRdb on the 5' RACE reads, yielding one entry per CDR3 protein. Of approximately 410,000 distinct CDR3 sequences listed, 18% are singletons. This CDR3 has 13 residues. Germline V gives CDR1 SGHVS, CDR2 FQNEAQ. Study-wide findings and caveats: Conclusions leaned on cross-sectional statistical analysis and did not track the same donors over time. Compared with models, monozygotic twins showed more out-of-frame TCR alpha sharing. Twin pairs had excess sharing that was weaker in beta out-of-frame sequences. The more abundant beta clonotypes in cord blood had fewer insertions, and memory repertoires did not show this.

Material for sequencing was naive T cells sorted from blood. The chain is built from TRBV7-8 and TRBJ2-1; 14 bases are shared with TRBD2. The receptor was isolated from a man between 45 and 60 years old in good health. CDR3 sequence reads: CASSLPGLAGVGF. The CDR3 nucleotides are TGTGCCAGCAGCCTACCGGGACTAGCGGGAGTCGGCTTC.